A selection of T cell receptor beta chains follows, all from one sample in a study of early T cells in non-severe SARS-CoV-2 infection. TCRdb analysed the 5' RACE reads with MiXCR anew, one entry per CDR3 protein. The sample yields about 45,000 distinct CDR3 sequences, 11% seen once. The sample taken for sequencing was whole blood. Every receptor here comes from an adult who was a healthcare worker with PCR-confirmed SARS-CoV-2 infection or an uninfected control (not recorded which). Both conserved end residues are part of each CDR3. D genes are given only for firm matches. Not all rows give a size; the values are once, few, many and, for expanded clones, a class.

j_call: TRBJ2-1
v_call: TRBV7-3
clone_size: medium-sized
d_call: TRBD2
cdr3_aa: CASSPGPLSGRARNEQFF
cdr3_nt: TGTGCCAGCAGCCCCGGCCCCCTTAGCGGGAGGGCCAGGAATGAGCAGTTCTTC

j_call: TRBJ2-3
v_call: TRBV7-3
clone_size: NA
d_call: NA
cdr3_aa: CASSLQSSRQTDTQYF
cdr3_nt: TGTGCCAGCAGCTTACAATCCAGCCGGCAGACAGATACGCAGTATTTT

j_call: TRBJ2-7
v_call: TRBV28
clone_size: many
d_call: NA
cdr3_aa: CASHQGPGVFYEQYF
cdr3_nt: TGTGCCAGCCATCAAGGCCCGGGAGTTTTCTACGAGCAGTACTTC

j_call: TRBJ1-4
v_call: TRBV9
clone_size: many
d_call: TRBD1
cdr3_aa: CASSSRTGNEKLFF
cdr3_nt: TGTGCCAGCAGCTCCAGGACAGGGAATGAAAAACTGTTTTTT

j_call: TRBJ2-7
v_call: TRBV6-2/TRBV6-3
clone_size: few
d_call: TRBD1
cdr3_aa: CASTDRGYYEQYF
cdr3_nt: TGTGCCAGCACCGACAGGGGCTACTACGAGCAGTACTTC

j_call: TRBJ2-7
v_call: TRBV20-1
clone_size: NA
d_call: NA
cdr3_aa: CSARQSPYVQYF
cdr3_nt: TGCAGTGCTAGACAGAGCCCCTACGTGCAGTACTTC

j_call: TRBJ2-7
v_call: TRBV27
clone_size: NA
d_call: NA
cdr3_aa: CASSSRGYEQYF
cdr3_nt: TGTGCCAGCAGTTCTCGGGGGTACGAGCAGTACTTC

j_call: TRBJ2-1
v_call: TRBV20-1
clone_size: many
d_call: TRBD2
cdr3_aa: CSAIESSGSYNEQFF
cdr3_nt: TGCAGTGCTATAGAGTCTAGCGGTTCCTACAATGAGCAGTTCTTC

j_call: TRBJ1-1
v_call: TRBV5-1
clone_size: NA
d_call: NA
cdr3_aa: CASSPNWALLSKNTEAFF
cdr3_nt: TGCGCCAGCAGCCCAAACTGGGCACTTCTAAGCAAAAACACTGAAGCTTTCTTT

j_call: TRBJ1-6
v_call: TRBV4-3
clone_size: few
d_call: NA
cdr3_aa: CASSQDKGAASPLHF
cdr3_nt: TGCGCCAGCAGCCAAGATAAAGGGGCCGCTTCACCCCTCCACTTT

j_call: TRBJ2-5
v_call: TRBV29-1
clone_size: NA
d_call: TRBD1
cdr3_aa: CSGQDRGYQETQYF
cdr3_nt: TGCAGCGGACAGGACAGGGGGTACCAAGAGACCCAGTACTTC

j_call: TRBJ2-7
v_call: TRBV6-5
clone_size: NA
d_call: TRBD1
cdr3_aa: CASSGGQGNEQYF
cdr3_nt: TGTGCCAGCAGTGGGGGACAGGGCAACGAGCAGTACTTC

j_call: TRBJ2-5
v_call: TRBV6-2/TRBV6-3
clone_size: many
d_call: NA
cdr3_aa: CASSYAGPPQYF
cdr3_nt: TGTGCCAGCAGTTACGCGGGACCGCCCCAGTACTTC

j_call: TRBJ2-3
v_call: TRBV7-2
clone_size: many
d_call: TRBD1
cdr3_aa: CASSLDSLLGQPTDTQYF
cdr3_nt: TGTGCCAGCAGCTTAGATTCTCTATTGGGACAGCCCACAGATACGCAGTATTTT

j_call: TRBJ2-7
v_call: TRBV7-9
clone_size: many
d_call: TRBD1
cdr3_aa: CASSWGQGSNEQYF
cdr3_nt: TGTGCCAGCAGCTGGGGACAGGGTAGCAACGAGCAGTACTTC

j_call: TRBJ2-7
v_call: TRBV6-5
clone_size: NA
d_call: TRBD1
cdr3_aa: CASSRDRSSYEQYF
cdr3_nt: TGTGCCAGCAGTCGGGACAGGAGCTCCTACGAGCAGTACTTC

j_call: TRBJ1-6
v_call: TRBV2
clone_size: NA
d_call: TRBD1
cdr3_aa: CASSDWSPGGGSPLHF
cdr3_nt: TGTGCCAGCAGTGATTGGTCGCCAGGGGGAGGTTCACCCCTCCACTTT

j_call: TRBJ1-6
v_call: TRBV6-2/TRBV6-3
clone_size: many
d_call: NA
cdr3_aa: CASSWEVSPLHF
cdr3_nt: TGTGCCAGCAGCTGGGAGGTTTCACCCCTCCACTTT

j_call: TRBJ1-2
v_call: TRBV4-3
clone_size: NA
d_call: NA
cdr3_aa: CASSQSTTSGYTF
cdr3_nt: TGCGCCAGCAGCCAATCAACGACCAGTGGCTACACCTTC

j_call: TRBJ2-5
v_call: TRBV7-8
clone_size: many
d_call: NA
cdr3_aa: CASSPRWTQYF
cdr3_nt: TGTGCCAGCAGCCCCCGGTGGACCCAGTACTTC

j_call: TRBJ2-5
v_call: TRBV29-1
clone_size: many
d_call: NA
cdr3_aa: CSVGIPGETQYF
cdr3_nt: TGCAGCGTTGGGATCCCGGGGGAGACCCAGTACTTC

j_call: TRBJ1-1
v_call: TRBV28
clone_size: NA
d_call: TRBD1
cdr3_aa: CASKTGQSNTEAFF
cdr3_nt: TGTGCCAGCAAAACGGGACAGTCAAACACTGAAGCTTTCTTT

j_call: TRBJ2-7
v_call: TRBV29-1
clone_size: NA
d_call: TRBD1
cdr3_aa: CSGGGQGSYEQYF
cdr3_nt: TGCAGCGGGGGGGGACAGGGCTCCTACGAGCAGTACTTC

j_call: TRBJ2-1
v_call: TRBV20-1
clone_size: many
d_call: NA
cdr3_aa: CSAREDGGSYNEQFF
cdr3_nt: TGCAGTGCTAGAGAAGACGGGGGCTCCTACAATGAGCAGTTCTTC

j_call: TRBJ1-2
v_call: TRBV29-1
clone_size: NA
d_call: NA
cdr3_aa: CSVVSSVYGYTF
cdr3_nt: TGCAGCGTTGTATCGTCAGTCTATGGCTACACCTTC

j_call: TRBJ1-1
v_call: TRBV28
clone_size: NA
d_call: NA
cdr3_aa: CASSLPNSPEAFF
cdr3_nt: TGTGCCAGCAGTTTACCCAACAGCCCTGAAGCTTTCTTT

j_call: TRBJ2-3
v_call: TRBV29-1
clone_size: many
d_call: NA
cdr3_aa: CSVEEVAGDTQYF
cdr3_nt: TGCAGCGTTGAGGAGGTTGCGGGAGATACGCAGTATTTT

j_call: TRBJ2-1
v_call: TRBV11-3
clone_size: few
d_call: NA
cdr3_aa: CASSLRSGSSYNEQFF
cdr3_nt: TGTGCCAGCAGCTTACGAAGCGGAAGCTCCTACAATGAGCAGTTCTTC

j_call: TRBJ2-3
v_call: TRBV4-1
clone_size: many
d_call: NA
cdr3_aa: CASSHPKSDTQYF
cdr3_nt: TGCGCCAGCAGCCACCCCAAGTCAGATACGCAGTATTTT

j_call: TRBJ1-3
v_call: TRBV20-1
clone_size: NA
d_call: NA
cdr3_aa: CSARARQTNSGNTIYF
cdr3_nt: TGCAGTGCTAGAGCTCGACAGACCAACTCTGGAAACACCATATATTTT

j_call: TRBJ2-1
v_call: TRBV27
clone_size: few
d_call: NA
cdr3_aa: CASSKGEIPSNEQFF
cdr3_nt: TGTGCCAGCAGTAAGGGGGAAATTCCCTCGAATGAGCAGTTCTTC

j_call: TRBJ1-2
v_call: TRBV29-1
clone_size: many
d_call: NA
cdr3_aa: CSAADTYGYTF
cdr3_nt: TGCAGCGCCGCCGACACCTATGGCTACACCTTC

j_call: TRBJ2-7
v_call: TRBV7-8
clone_size: NA
d_call: TRBD1
cdr3_aa: CASSFTDRGAAYEQYF
cdr3_nt: TGTGCCAGCAGCTTCACTGACAGGGGGGCAGCCTACGAGCAGTACTTC

j_call: TRBJ2-6
v_call: TRBV4-3
clone_size: NA
d_call: TRBD2
cdr3_aa: CASSHPSGDSSGANVLTF
cdr3_nt: TGCGCCAGCAGCCACCCTAGCGGCGACAGCTCTGGGGCCAACGTCCTGACTTTC

j_call: TRBJ1-5
v_call: TRBV28
clone_size: many
d_call: NA
cdr3_aa: CASSYDAEVGQPQHF
cdr3_nt: TGTGCCAGCAGTTACGACGCGGAGGTGGGTCAGCCCCAGCATTTT

j_call: TRBJ2-1
v_call: TRBV20-1
clone_size: NA
d_call: TRBD2
cdr3_aa: CSARQRLAGVNEQFF
cdr3_nt: TGCAGTGCTAGACAGAGGCTAGCGGGCGTCAATGAGCAGTTCTTC

j_call: TRBJ2-5
v_call: TRBV6-6
clone_size: few
d_call: NA
cdr3_aa: CASRRETQYF
cdr3_nt: TGTGCCAGCAGAAGAGAGACCCAGTACTTC

j_call: TRBJ1-2
v_call: TRBV20-1
clone_size: NA
d_call: NA
cdr3_aa: CSASNLVGSYTF
cdr3_nt: TGCAGTGCCAGTAATCTAGTGGGCAGCTACACCTTC

j_call: TRBJ2-2
v_call: TRBV29-1
clone_size: NA
d_call: NA
cdr3_aa: CSVGWATGELFF
cdr3_nt: TGCAGCGTTGGTTGGGCCACCGGGGAGCTGTTTTTT

j_call: TRBJ2-1
v_call: TRBV5-6
clone_size: NA
d_call: TRBD2
cdr3_aa: CASSLSGSSGSNEQFF
cdr3_nt: TGTGCCAGCAGCTTGAGTGGCTCTAGCGGGAGTAATGAGCAGTTCTTC

j_call: TRBJ1-5
v_call: TRBV7-9
clone_size: many
d_call: NA
cdr3_aa: CASSSGRTNQPQHF
cdr3_nt: TGTGCCAGCAGCTCGGGACGGACTAATCAGCCCCAGCATTTT

j_call: TRBJ1-1
v_call: TRBV7-2
clone_size: many
d_call: NA
cdr3_aa: CASSHLSVIPNTEAFF
cdr3_nt: TGTGCCAGCAGCCATCTCTCGGTAATCCCGAACACTGAAGCTTTCTTT

j_call: TRBJ2-3
v_call: TRBV29-1
clone_size: NA
d_call: TRBD2
cdr3_aa: CSVGVAGDTDTQYF
cdr3_nt: TGCAGCGTTGGGGTAGCGGGAGACACAGATACGCAGTATTTT

j_call: TRBJ2-1
v_call: TRBV24-1
clone_size: NA
d_call: TRBD2
cdr3_aa: CATSDLPRTSGRANEQFF
cdr3_nt: TGTGCCACCAGTGATTTGCCTCGAACTAGCGGGAGGGCGAATGAGCAGTTCTTC

j_call: TRBJ1-5
v_call: TRBV19
clone_size: many
d_call: NA
cdr3_aa: CASSYREAQPQHF
cdr3_nt: TGTGCCAGTAGTTACAGGGAGGCGCAGCCCCAGCATTTT

j_call: TRBJ2-5
v_call: TRBV7-2
clone_size: few
d_call: NA
cdr3_aa: CASSLQGVTKETQYF
cdr3_nt: TGTGCCAGCAGCCTTCAGGGAGTTACTAAAGAGACCCAGTACTTC

j_call: TRBJ2-7
v_call: TRBV12-3/TRBV12-4
clone_size: many
d_call: NA
cdr3_aa: CASSSRYEQYF
cdr3_nt: TGTGCCAGCAGTTCCCGGTACGAGCAGTACTTC

j_call: TRBJ2-5
v_call: TRBV27
clone_size: many
d_call: TRBD2
cdr3_aa: CASSPTSVGETQYF
cdr3_nt: TGTGCCAGCAGTCCCACTAGCGTGGGGGAGACCCAGTACTTC

j_call: TRBJ2-3
v_call: TRBV7-2
clone_size: NA
d_call: TRBD2
cdr3_aa: CASSLGEGSTDTQYF
cdr3_nt: TGTGCCAGCTCCCTGGGGGAGGGGAGCACAGATACGCAGTATTTT

j_call: TRBJ1-6
v_call: TRBV9
clone_size: NA
d_call: NA
cdr3_aa: CASSEFGSPLHF
cdr3_nt: TGTGCCAGCTCCGAGTTTGGTTCACCCCTCCACTTT